This T cell receptor beta chain was identified in a study of T-cell memory formation after mild COVID-19. V lost 5 bases to trimming and J lost 8 bases; unmatched junction nucleotides: 5. The CDR3 has 12 residues. Germline V CDR1 and CDR2: DFQATT, SNEGSKA (reference sequence). At least ten counts were recorded for this clonotype. Its antigen is not known. Each CDR3 protein gets one entry after TCRdb re-called the 5' RACE reads with MiXCR. The sample has 120,000 or so distinct CDR3 sequences, about 18% seen once; the top ten hold approximately 5%. Whole-study findings and limits: Pre-infection memory showed some responding clones, and this suggested that cross-reactive memory joined. Mostly located in CM and EM were contracting CD4+ clones, with contracting CD8+ clones located in EMRA.

The sequenced sample consisted of PBMCs or a T cell subset sorted from them (not recorded which). J is TRBJ2-2 and V is TRBV20-1; TRBD1 agrees at 7 bases. The receptor comes from a man younger than 30 who had mild COVID-19 (a few samples of this study predate the infection). Cell type and time point are not known. CDR3 amino acids: CSAPRGLGELFF. The DNA of the CDR3 is TGCAGTGCTCCGAGGGGGCTGGGGGAGCTGTTTTTT.